This T cell receptor (beta chain) originates from a study of T cell repertoires in cytomegalovirus infection (dated by TCRdb to about 2019). Concerning the study at large: Donor HLA type was relevant to the analysis, as public TCR beta signatures indicated carriage of CMV infection together with the matching HLA type.

General study outcomes and caveats: The ex vivo response was dominated by HLA-C-restricted CMV-specific TCR beta clonotypes, which also provided the single most frequent clonotype in two of eight donors. In both this cohort and an independent cohort of 352 donors, the cumulative frequency of public TCR beta family members distinguished carriers of CMV infection plus the relevant HLA type.

Notes on this clonotype: Its antigen remains unidentified. Base qualities are not recorded, but no much larger clone differs from it by a single base.

The germline V gene supplies CDR1 SGHNT and CDR2 YENEEA. V is cut by 0 bases and J by 0 bases, and the space between the germline ends is 13 bases. The CDR3 contains 17 residues, cysteine and phenylalanine counted. Left in the record is the CDR3 DNA by itself, 51 bases read in frame from the first base. The instrument given in TCRdb is Illumina HiSeq 1500. TCRdb reworked the public reads: Q25 trimming with fastp, MiXCR clone assembly, productive beta chains retained. Here each entry gathers all rows of one CDR3 protein and keeps the most common genes and DNA. Within this sample are hundreds of thousands of distinct CDR3 sequences, with roughly 15% of them counted one time only. In total, the top ten clones hold around 12% of the sample.

This chain joins TRBV11-3 to TRBJ2-3, and perhaps TRBD1 as D gene, on 5 matching bases. Sequenced: PBMCs. The clonotype comes from a human donor in good health (CMV status not recorded). Some clones in this sample may be carry-over from other donors' samples. The CDR3: CASSLDGTGPSTDTQYF. The bases read TGTGCCAGCAGCTTAGATGGCACAGGTCCAAGCACAGATACGCAGTATTTT.